This T cell receptor beta chain was observed in a study of blood T cell repertoires in COVID-19. Study-wide background: From T cells, B-cell-depleted T cells, or PBMCs came the material, which was cDNA or gDNA.

CDR3 length equals 17 residues. V shed 1 base, J shed 1 base, and the junction held 8 bases outside the gene matches. Germline V gene lookup returns CDR1 SGHTA and CDR2 FQGNSA. Sequencing was performed with immunoSEQ multiplex PCR; in TCRdb, only in-frame clones are kept and a portion is missing. The sample includes 170,000 or so clones, around 86% of them seen just once. Seattle-derived patients entered the study during active infection and were followed longitudinally. The receptor was derived from a man aged 55-75 years with COVID-19, enrolled during active disease. The chain carries TRBV7-2 and TRBJ2-3, with 7 bases fitting TRBD2. The sequenced sample was peripheral blood. Here the CDR3 DNA reads TGTGCCAGCAGCTTAGGGGGGGGAATCACTGGCACAGATACGCAGTATTTT. Its protein product is CASSLGGGITGTDTQYF.